The entry below gives a single T cell receptor (beta chain) sequence along with its context. TCRdb reworked the 5' RACE reads into one entry per CDR3 protein, no DNA. This sample contains fewer than 550,000 distinct CDR3 sequences. The data were obtained in a study of monozygotic twins with inflammatory bowel disease. The CDR3 length is 17 residues. From germline, CDR1 is SGHTA and CDR2 FQGNSA. This sequence originates from a human donor with ulcerative colitis or Crohn's disease, or a healthy co-twin of an affected twin (not recorded which). Material for sequencing was blood. This rearrangement joins TRBV7-2 to TRBJ2-3; TCRdb reports TRBD2, a call that lacks DNA to check it against. CDR3 sequence: CASSLARAGGQLGTQYF.